A single sample gave rise to the 25 T cell receptor beta chains below, sequenced in a study of high-grade serous ovarian cancer treatment subgroups. Tumor tissue was taken before any definitive surgery or chemotherapy was given. Data came from immunoSEQ multiplex PCR; TCRdb stores just in-frame clones and leaves some out. The table includes around 20,000 clones, roughly 80% detected once. The sequenced sample consisted of tumor tissue. These receptors were collected from a human donor with high-grade serous ovarian cancer.

This chain connects TRBV7-3 to TRBJ1-1; no firm D call. Germline V CDR1 and CDR2: SGHTA, FQGTGA. V gave up 4 bases and J gave up 0 bases, with 12 bases separating them. The CDR3 length is 15 residues. CDR3 sequence (DNA): TGTGCCAGCAGCTATCCTCGTGGAATGAACACTGAAGCTTTCTTT. This codes for CASSYPRGMNTEAFF. Together with reference TRBV7-3 and TRBJ1-1, the CDR3 gives the full variable domain: GAGVSQTPSNKVTEKGKYVELRCDPISGHTALYWYRQSLGQGPEFLIYFQGTGAADDSGLPNDRFFAVRPEGSVSTLKIQRTERGDSAVYLCASSYPRGMNTEAFFGQGTRLTVV.

This chain joins TRBV7-9 and TRBJ2-6, with a tentative D call TRBD2 (5 bases). Germline assignment: CDR1 SEHNR and CDR2 FQNEAQ (reference sequence). V was cut by 5 bases and J by 0 bases, with 11 bases left in between. CDR3 length: 16 amino acids. The DNA for the CDR3 is TGTGCCAGCAGCCGGGATTTAGGCTCTGGGGCCAACGTCCTGACTTTC. Its translation is CASSRDLGSGANVLTF. The full variable domain, with the rest looked up from reference TRBV7-9 and TRBJ2-6, is DTGVSQNPRHKITKRGQNVTFRCDPISEHNRLYWYRQTLGQGPEFLTYFQNEAQLEKSRLLSDRFSAERPKGSFSTLEIQRTEQGDSAMYLCASSRDLGSGANVLTFGAGSRLTVL.

The chain carries TRBV5-8 and TRBJ2-7, with D uncertain. Per germline, CDR1 SGHTS and CDR2 YDEGEE. The CDR3 consists of 16 residues. V lost 1 base, J lost 0 bases, and 14 bases lay in between. For the CDR3, the DNA is TGTGCCAGCAGCTTGTGGGGTGGGGTAAGCTCCTACGAGCAGTACTTC. As protein: CASSLWGGVSSYEQYF.

The chain combines TRBV2 with TRBJ1-2; tentatively, D is TRBD1 (6 bases). V gave up 6 bases and J gave up 1 base, with 15 bases separating them. This CDR3 region has 15 residues. The V gene's germline CDR1 is SNHLY and CDR2 FYNNEI. For the CDR3, the DNA is TGTGCCAGCAGGAACCGGGACACCCGTAACTATGGCTACACCTTC. Translated, it gives CASRNRDTRNYGYTF.

This clone was found a few times. The rearrangement joins TRBV7-9 to TRBJ2-1; 10 positions agree with TRBD2. The germline V gene encodes CDR1 SEHNR and CDR2 FQNEAQ (reference sequence). CDR3 size: 13 residues. V gave up 2 bases and J gave up 9 bases; unmatched junction bases: 1. This CDR3 is CASSLTSGTEQFF. CDR3 sequence (DNA): TGTGCCAGCAGCTTAACTAGCGGGACTGAGCAGTTCTTC.

The rearrangement joins TRBV27 to TRBJ2-3; no reliable D call. Per the germline V gene, CDR1 is MNHEY and CDR2 is SMNVEV (reference sequence). Trimming cost V 4 bases and J 0 bases, with 14 bases left between them. The CDR3 contains 16 residues. CDR3 sequence: CASSSSRTGSTDTQYF. CDR3 in DNA: TGTGCCAGCAGTTCCTCCCGGACCGGGAGCACAGATACGCAGTATTTT.

This clone was picked up a small number of times. The chain combines TRBV2 with TRBJ1-1; 7 bases line up with TRBD1. CDR1 is SNHLY, CDR2 FYNNEI, per germline. The CDR3 spans 13 residues. V shed 6 bases and J 3 bases; nucleotides not matched to a gene: 4. This chain's CDR3 is CASSADRDTEAFF. CDR3 sequence (DNA): TGTGCCAGCAGCGCTGACAGGGACACTGAAGCTTTCTTT. Using reference TRBV2 and TRBJ1-1 for the parts outside the CDR3, the full variable domain is EPEVTQTPSHQVTQMGQEVILRCVPISNHLYFYWYRQILGQKVEFLVSFYNNEISEKSEIFDDQFSVERPDGSNFTLKIRSTKLEDSAMYFCASSADRDTEAFFGQGTRLTVV.

The chain employs TRBV25-1 and TRBJ1-4, with unresolved D. CDR1 is MGHDK, CDR2 SYGVNS, per germline. The CDR3 sequence is 13 residues long. The germline V and J ends were trimmed by 6 bases and 4 bases, with 9 bases remaining between them. The CDR3 spells CASSANLNEKLFF. Here the CDR3 DNA reads TGTGCCAGCAGCGCAAACCTTAATGAAAAACTGTTTTTT. The full variable domain, its missing parts supplied by reference TRBV25-1 and TRBJ1-4, is EADIYQTPRYLVIGTGKKITLECSQTMGHDKMYWYQQDPGMELHLIHYSYGVNSTEKGDLSSESTVSRIRTEHFPLTLESARPSHTSQYLCASSANLNEKLFFGSGTQLSVL.

For the CDR3, the DNA is TGTGCCAGCAGCCAAGATGCGAGCGTTGCGGGTTTCTTT. Translated, it gives CASSQDASVAGFF. The chain has TRBV14 and TRBJ1-1; D not certain. Germline values: CDR1 SGHDN, CDR2 FVKESK. V lost 0 bases, J lost 13 bases, and 15 bases lay in between. The CDR3 runs to 13 residues.

The V gene is TRBV27, the J gene TRBJ1-1; a weak D match, TRBD1 (5 bases). Trimming cost V 1 base and J 3 bases, with 15 bases left between them. This CDR3 spans 16 amino acids. Germline CDR1 and CDR2: MNHEY and SMNVEV (reference sequence). CDR3 sequence reads: CASSLFPSRVDTEAFF. CDR3 sequence (DNA): TGTGCCAGCAGTTTATTCCCGAGCAGGGTCGACACTGAAGCTTTCTTT.

The chain has TRBV19 and TRBJ2-7, with a weak D call TRBD2 (5 bases). Trimming took off 1 base at V and 6 bases at J, with 10 bases between the two ends. CDR3 length: 13 amino acids. In germline, CDR1 is LNHDA, CDR2 SQIVND (reference sequence). CDR3 DNA: TGTGCCAGTAGTATAGTAGGAGGCCGCGAGCAGTACTTC. It encodes CASSIVGGREQYF.

The V gene is TRBV15, the J gene TRBJ2-3, with D perhaps TRBD2 (6 bases). The V end lost 5 bases, the J end lost 0 bases, and 9 bases lay between the germline ends. CDR3 length: 14 residues. Looked up from germline, CDR1 is LNHNV and CDR2 is YYDKDF (reference sequence). The CDR3 DNA follows: TGTGCCACCAGCGGACGGGGGAGCACAGATACGCAGTATTTT. It is translated as CATSGRGSTDTQYF.

The gene calls are TRBV15 and TRBJ1-1; D gene unclear. This CDR3 has 15 residues. V was pared by 3 bases and J by 0 bases, with 11 bases between. Germline V gives CDR1 LNHNV, CDR2 YYDKDF (reference sequence). The CDR3 reads CATSRGRVVNTEAFF. As DNA, the CDR3 is TGTGCCACCAGCAGGGGGAGGGTGGTGAACACTGAAGCTTTCTTT.

This chain uses TRBV6-6 with TRBJ1-5; no clear D gene. The V end was cut by 6 bases, the J end by 7 bases, with 16 bases between. This CDR3 has 14 residues. Germline V gene data show CDR1 as MNHNY and CDR2 as SVGAGI (reference sequence). The CDR3 protein is CASSHDQVWQPQHF. The CDR3 DNA is TGTGCCAGCAGCCATGACCAGGTCTGGCAGCCCCAGCATTTT.

V is TRBV7-9 and J is TRBJ2-7; 7 bases line up with TRBD1. The V and J ends lost 5 bases and 3 bases, in that order; junction bases with no gene match: 4. The CDR3 length is 13 residues. The germline gives CDR1 SEHNR, CDR2 FQNEAQ (reference sequence). The CDR3 DNA is TGTGCCAGCAGCCGGGGACAGTTCTACGAGCAGTACTTC. Encoded protein: CASSRGQFYEQYF.

This rearrangement joins TRBV11-2 to TRBJ1-2; no firm D call. V was trimmed by 2 bases and J by 3 bases, leaving 10 bases between them. CDR3 size: 14 residues. Germline V gene lookup returns CDR1 SGHAT and CDR2 FQNNGV. The DNA of the CDR3 is TGTGCCAGCAGCTTACGCCAATGGGACTATGGCTACACCTTC. It translates to CASSLRQWDYGYTF.

The chain has TRBV9 and TRBJ2-5; D might be TRBD2 (5 bases). The germline gives CDR1 SGDLS, CDR2 YYNGEE. The CDR3 has 15 amino acids. Trimming shortened V by 0 bases and J by 2 bases, and 11 bases separated the two germline ends. The CDR3 is CASSVAGSIQETQYF. The CDR3 DNA reads as TGTGCCAGCAGCGTAGCGGGAAGCATTCAAGAGACCCAGTACTTC.

This clone ranks as medium-sized. The chain employs TRBV29-1 and TRBJ2-1; possible D gene TRBD1, 5 bases. The CDR3 sequence is 13 residues long. Germline assignment: CDR1 SQVTM and CDR2 ANQGSEA. Trimming stripped 4 bases from V and 6 bases from J, with 13 bases between. DNA for the CDR3: TGCAGCGTTGGTATCAGGGCGGCCAATGAGCAGTTCTTC. It specifies CSVGIRAANEQFF.

The rearrangement joins TRBV5-6 to TRBJ2-3; D remains ambiguous. The CDR3 runs 13 residues. V shed 5 bases and J shed 9 bases, with 16 bases lying between them. Per the germline V gene, CDR1 is SGHDT and CDR2 is YYEEEE. The CDR3 nucleotides read TGTGCCAGCAGTTCAGACTGGGAATGGACGCAGTATTTT. It yields the protein CASSSDWEWTQYF.

The V and J genes are TRBV11-3 and TRBJ2-2; a weak D match, TRBD1 (5 bases). CDR1 SGHNT and CDR2 YENEEA come from the germline V gene. This CDR3 spans 15 amino acids. V was clipped by 0 bases and J by 6 bases, with 11 bases between them. CDR3 DNA: TGTGCCAGCAGCTTAGAATCCAGGGATCCCGGGGAGCTGTTTTTT. Protein: CASSLESRDPGELFF.

DNA of the CDR3: TGTGCCAGCAGTTTCGGCTATGAAGCTTTCTTT. It translates to CASSFGYEAFF. The V and J genes are TRBV28 and TRBJ1-1; D not resolved. Germline V gives CDR1 MDHEN, CDR2 SYDVKM. V lost 3 bases to trimming and J lost 7 bases, with 6 bases between them. The CDR3 has 11 residues.

The chain employs TRBV27 and TRBJ2-7, with unresolved D. The V end lost 5 bases, the J end lost 2 bases, and 10 bases lay between the germline ends. The V gene's germline CDR1 is MNHEY and CDR2 SMNVEV (reference sequence). There are 13 residues in the CDR3. The CDR3 here is CASSKEKAYEQYF. CDR3 bases: TGTGCCAGCAGTAAGGAGAAGGCCTACGAGCAGTACTTC.

This chain connects TRBV11-2 to TRBJ2-2, with D unclear. Trimming removed 6 bases from V and 6 bases from J, with 5 bases in between. The CDR3 is 11 residues long. Germline V gene sequence: CDR1 SGHAT, CDR2 FQNNGV. In DNA, the CDR3 is TGTGCCAGCAGTTATTCCGGGGAGCTGTTTTTT. It encodes CASSYSGELFF. Full variable domain (remainder filled in from reference TRBV11-2 and TRBJ2-2): EAGVAQSPRYKIIEKRQSVAFWCNPISGHATLYWYQQILGQGPKLLIQFQNNGVVDDSQLPKDRFSAERLKGVDSTLKIQPAKLEDSAVYLCASSYSGELFFGEGSRLTVL.

J is TRBJ2-7 and V is TRBV10-3, with D uncertain. From germline, CDR1 is ENHRY and CDR2 SYGVKD. The ends were cut back, 3 bases at V and 3 bases at J, with 3 bases in the middle. This CDR3 region has 11 residues. This chain's CDR3 is CAISDFYEQYF. CDR3 DNA: TGTGCCATCAGTGACTTCTACGAGCAGTACTTC.

This clone was observed a few times. This rearrangement joins TRBV19 to TRBJ2-7; 7 bases agree with TRBD2. Germline CDR1 and CDR2: LNHDA and SQIVND (reference sequence). V shed 8 bases and J 2 bases; nucleotides not matched to a gene: 12. The CDR3 runs to 15 residues. In DNA, the CDR3 is TGTGCCAGTGGGCCTGGACTGGGGGGGACCTACGAGCAGTACTTC. It codes for CASGPGLGGTYEQYF.